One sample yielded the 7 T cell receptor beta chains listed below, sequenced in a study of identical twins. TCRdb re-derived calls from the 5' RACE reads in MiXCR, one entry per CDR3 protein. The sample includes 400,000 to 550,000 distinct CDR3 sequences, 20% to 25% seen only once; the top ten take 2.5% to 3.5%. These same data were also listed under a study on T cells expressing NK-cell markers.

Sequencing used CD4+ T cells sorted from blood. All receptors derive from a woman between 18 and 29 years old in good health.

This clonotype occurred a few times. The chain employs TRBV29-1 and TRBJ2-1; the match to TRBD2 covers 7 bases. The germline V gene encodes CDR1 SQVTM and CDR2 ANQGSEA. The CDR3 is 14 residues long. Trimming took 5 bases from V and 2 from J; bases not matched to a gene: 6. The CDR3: CSVIGGVTYNEQFF. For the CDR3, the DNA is TGCAGCGTTATTGGGGGGGTAACCTACAATGAGCAGTTCTTC.

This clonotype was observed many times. The CDR3 here is CASSQDHLAGGETQYF. The CDR3 DNA reads TGCGCCAGCAGCCAAGATCACCTAGCGGGAGGAGAGACCCAGTACTTC. The genes are TRBV4-3 and TRBJ2-5; TRBD2 matches at 11 bases. Germline trimming cut 0 bases from V and 4 bases from J; bases unmatched to any gene: 4. CDR1 is LGHNA, CDR2 YSLEER, per germline. The CDR3 is 16 amino acids.

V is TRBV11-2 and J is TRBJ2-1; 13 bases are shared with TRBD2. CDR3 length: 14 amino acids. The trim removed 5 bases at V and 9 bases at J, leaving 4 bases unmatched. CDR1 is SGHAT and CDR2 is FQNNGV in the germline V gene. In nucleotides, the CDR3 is TGTGCCAGCAGCACGGGACTAGCGGGACCTGAGCAGTTCTTC. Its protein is CASSTGLAGPEQFF.

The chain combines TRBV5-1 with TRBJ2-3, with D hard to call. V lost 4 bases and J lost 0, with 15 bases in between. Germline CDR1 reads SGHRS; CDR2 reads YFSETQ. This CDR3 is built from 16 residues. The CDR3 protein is CASSPGRRSSTDTQYF. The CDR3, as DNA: TGCGCCAGCAGCCCTGGTCGGCGTTCTAGCACAGATACGCAGTATTTT.

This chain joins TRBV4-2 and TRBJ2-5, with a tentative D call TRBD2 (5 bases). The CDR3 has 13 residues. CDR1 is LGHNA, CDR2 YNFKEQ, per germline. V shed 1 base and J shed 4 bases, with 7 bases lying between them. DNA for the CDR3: TGTGCCAGCAGCCAAGGGGGAGTAGAGACCCAGTACTTC. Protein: CASSQGGVETQYF.

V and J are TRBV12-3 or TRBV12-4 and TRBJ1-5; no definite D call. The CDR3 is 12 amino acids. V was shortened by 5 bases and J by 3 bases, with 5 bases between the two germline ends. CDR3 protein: CASSPFNQPQHF. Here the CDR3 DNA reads TGTGCCAGCAGTCCCTTCAATCAGCCCCAGCATTTT.

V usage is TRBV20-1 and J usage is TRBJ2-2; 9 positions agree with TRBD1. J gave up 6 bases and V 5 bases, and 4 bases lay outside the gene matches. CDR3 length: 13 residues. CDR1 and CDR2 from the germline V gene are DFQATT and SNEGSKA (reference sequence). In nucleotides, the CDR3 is TGCAGTGCTCCGGGACAGGGCGCCGGGGAGCTGTTTTTT. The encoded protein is CSAPGQGAGELFF.